The 10 T cell receptor beta chains presented below share a single source sample, sequenced in a study of metastatic and nonmetastatic thyroid tumors. Ahead of thyroid surgery, no patient had received treatment of any kind. Using MiXCR, TCRdb reanalyzed the PCR reads. The data contain over 65,000 clones, around 12% of them singletons. Sequenced material: tumor tissue. These receptor sequences come from a female donor with papillary thyroid cancer or a benign thyroid nodule (not recorded which). Some clones in this sample may be carry-over from other donors' samples.

A few counts support this clone. Since a much larger clone is just one base distant, this may be a read error. The same CDR3 can be traced to other DNA sequences in this sample. This sequence joins TRBV5-4 and TRBJ2-7; a weak D match, TRBD2 (6 bases). Germline V gives CDR1 SGHNT, CDR2 YYREEE (reference sequence). This CDR3 has 15 amino acids. CDR3: CASSSLTRGSYEQYF. As DNA, the CDR3 is TGTGCCAGTAGCTCGCTGACTAGGGGAAGCTACGAGCAGTACTTC.

Concerning this clone itself: Since a much larger clone is just one base distant, this may be a read error. V and J are TRBV11-3 and TRBJ2-5; D is undetermined. The V gene's germline CDR1 is SGHNT and CDR2 YENEEA. This CDR3 has 11 amino acids. CDR3 residues: CASSLSETQHF. CDR3 in DNA: TGTGCCAGCAGCTTATCGGAGACCCAGCACTTC.

This clone was counted ten times or more. The chain has TRBV20-1 and TRBJ1-5; D not resolved. This CDR3 spans 11 amino acids. The germline CDR1 and CDR2 sequences are DFQATT and SNEGSKA (reference sequence). V shed 5 bases and J shed 7 bases, with 9 bases lying between them. In DNA form, the CDR3 reads TGCAGTGCTGGCCCCAGGCAGCCCCAGCATTTT. Translating gives CSAGPRQPQHF.

At least ten counts were recorded for this clone. This chain joins TRBV12-5 and TRBJ2-5, with D unresolved. The CDR3 is 15 residues long. The V end was cut by 3 bases, the J end by 2 bases, with 13 bases between. Germline V gene sequence: CDR1 LGHNT, CDR2 FRNRAP. The CDR3 DNA follows: TGTGCTAGTGGTTTATCGTTGGGCAGTCAAGAGACCCAGTACTTC. This sequence encodes CASGLSLGSQETQYF.

This clone was counted only a few times. The V call is TRBV18, the J call TRBJ2-1; TRBD2 matches 14 bases. The V and J ends lost 6 bases and 9 bases, in that order; junction bases with no gene match: 7. The CDR3 is 15 amino acids. Germline CDR1 reads KGHSH; CDR2 reads LQKENI. The CDR3 loop reads CASSPAGTSGSEQFF. CDR3 coding DNA: TGTGCCAGCTCCCCAGCCGGGACTAGCGGGAGTGAGCAGTTCTTC.

On this clone itself: Just one base apart from a much larger clone, this may be a read error. The rearrangement links TRBV5-1 to TRBJ1-1; TRBD1 agrees at 10 bases. Germline CDR1 SGHRS, CDR2 YFSETQ. This CDR3 is 14 amino acids long. The junction had 8 bases not matched to a gene; V was cut back by 3 bases and J by 9 bases. Written as DNA, the CDR3 is TGCGCCAGCAGCTGGGCGGACAGGGGGTCTCAAGCTTTCTTT. It specifies CASSWADRGSQAFF.

In its sample, this clone was seen many times. The V and J genes are TRBV20-1 and TRBJ1-1, with 7 bases fitting TRBD1. Germline loops: CDR1 DFQATT, CDR2 SNEGSKA (reference sequence). Losses at the gene ends were 5 bases for V and 1 base for J; bases not matched to a gene: 4. This CDR3 is built from 13 residues. The CDR3 sequence: CSAPRTGNTEAFF. DNA for the CDR3: TGCAGTGCTCCCAGGACAGGGAACACTGAAGCTTTCTTT.

This clone was found many times. This chain uses TRBV6-1 with TRBJ2-1; 7 nucleotides align to TRBD1. Germline CDR1 is MNHNS and CDR2 is SASEGT. Unmatched junction bases numbered 7, after V lost 6 bases and J lost 2 bases. There are 15 residues in the CDR3. CDR3: CASSYRDSPYNEQFF. CDR3 bases: TGTGCCAGCAGCTACCGGGACAGCCCCTACAATGAGCAGTTCTTC.

This clone was counted ten times or more. The genes are TRBV20-1 and TRBJ2-5; TRBD1 or TRBD2 may be the D gene (5 bases each). With 1 base removed from V and 7 bases from J, the gap between germline ends came to 16 bases. The CDR3 sequence is 14 residues long. The V gene's germline CDR1 is DFQATT and CDR2 SNEGSKA (reference sequence). The CDR3 sequence: CSARVTGPRGTQYF. DNA of the CDR3: TGCAGTGCTAGAGTTACAGGCCCCCGGGGGACCCAGTACTTC.

The chain uses TRBV2 and TRBJ1-1, with D perhaps TRBD1 (5 bases). Trimming shortened V by 4 bases and J by 6 bases, and 12 bases separated the two germline ends. Germline-derived CDR1 and CDR2 are SNHLY and FYNNEI. The CDR3 covers 13 residues. The CDR3 spells CASSGGECAEAFF. CDR3 in DNA: TGTGCCAGCAGTGGAGGGGAGTGTGCTGAAGCTTTCTTT.